What follows are 22 T cell receptor beta chains derived from one specimen sequenced in a study of cytomegalovirus exposure and HLA in healthy donors. PCR employed 60 Vbeta and 13 Jbeta primers. The assay was immunoSEQ multiplex PCR, and TCRdb's table has in-frame clones only and misses some. Recorded here are approximately 110,000 clones; the top ten clones represent about 0.58%. The sample consisted of PBMCs. Every receptor here comes from a man in his forties or fifties in good health and CMV-seronegative.

The chain joins TRBV12-5 to TRBJ2-1, with 10 bases lining up with TRBD2. The V segment lost 7 bases and the J segment 10 bases; nucleotides outside the gene matches: 16. From germline, CDR1 is LGHNT and CDR2 FRNRAP. The CDR3 length is 16 residues. The CDR3 protein is CASAPAGTSGIREQFF. The CDR3 bases are TGTGCTAGTGCCCCTGCGGGAACTAGCGGGATCCGGGAGCAGTTCTTC.

This rearrangement joins TRBV7-2 to TRBJ2-1; D is ambiguous. Germline V CDR1 and CDR2: SGHTA, FQGNSA. This CDR3 contains 15 residues. V dropped 0 bases and J dropped 5 bases, with 11 bases sitting between them. The CDR3 here is CASSLALAIDNEQFF. CDR3 nucleotide sequence: TGTGCCAGCAGCTTAGCGTTAGCTATTGACAATGAGCAGTTCTTC.

The chain recombines TRBV7-2 with TRBJ1-1; D is unclear. The germline V gene encodes CDR1 SGHTA and CDR2 FQGNSA. The CDR3 contains 14 residues. Trimming took 5 bases from V and 0 from J, leaving 10 bases between them. The CDR3 spells CASSGGFMNTEAFF. The CDR3 DNA is TGTGCCAGCAGCGGAGGTTTTATGAACACTGAAGCTTTCTTT.

V usage is TRBV25-1 and J usage is TRBJ2-2, with 7 positions matching TRBD1. Germline-derived CDR1 and CDR2 are MGHDK and SYGVNS. The CDR3 has 15 amino acids. Trimming at V came to 6 bases and at J to 5 bases, leaving 9 bases not matched to a gene. The CDR3 sequence: CASSDRVLGTGELFF. The CDR3 coding sequence is TGTGCCAGCAGCGACAGGGTTCTGGGGACCGGGGAGCTGTTTTTT.

The chain recombines TRBV10-3 with TRBJ2-7, with 7 bases fitting TRBD1. The length of the CDR3 is 14 residues. Germline V gene lookup returns CDR1 ENHRY and CDR2 SYGVKD. The V and J ends lost 5 bases and 3 bases, in that order; junction bases with no gene match: 7. CDR3 DNA sequence: TGTGCCATCAGTCCCGGGACAGAGTTCTACGAGCAGTACTTC. It yields the protein CAISPGTEFYEQYF.

This chain links TRBV6-5 with TRBJ2-7; 7 nucleotides align to TRBD1. There are 14 residues in the CDR3. Germline V gene lookup returns CDR1 MNHEY and CDR2 SVGAGI. Trimming took 8 bases from V and 2 from J; bases not matched to a gene: 9. For the CDR3, the DNA is TGTGCCAGCCACACAAGACAGGGACCCTACGAGCAGTACTTC. Translated: CASHTRQGPYEQYF.

V and J are TRBV7-9 and TRBJ1-5; weak D call: TRBD1 (5 bases). CDR3 length equals 13 residues. Germline CDR1 and CDR2: SEHNR and FQNEAQ (reference sequence). V lost 1 base and J lost 5, with 6 bases in between. In DNA, the CDR3 is TGTGCCAGCAGCTTAGGGGGGGATCAGCCCCAGCATTTT. As protein: CASSLGGDQPQHF.

The genes are TRBV5-1 and TRBJ2-7; 11 positions agree with TRBD1. CDR1 SGHRS and CDR2 YFSETQ come from the germline V gene. The CDR3 runs to 14 residues. Germline trimming cut 4 bases from V and 4 bases from J; bases unmatched to any gene: 4. In DNA, the CDR3 is TGCGCCAGCAGCCGGGGACAGGGGGTTTACGAGCAGTACTTC. This encodes CASSRGQGVYEQYF.

This sequence joins TRBV4-2 and TRBJ2-2; 9 positions match TRBD2. V shed 2 bases and J 4 bases; nucleotides not matched to a gene: 2. CDR3 length equals 15 residues. The V gene's germline CDR1 is LGHNA and CDR2 YNFKEQ. CDR3 nucleotides: TGTGCCAGCAGCCAACCGACTAGCGGCACCGGGGAGCTGTTTTTT. Translating it yields CASSQPTSGTGELFF.

V gene TRBV9 combines with J gene TRBJ2-5; 10 nucleotides align to TRBD2. The V and J ends lost 3 bases and 0 bases, in that order; junction bases with no gene match: 5. Germline-derived CDR1 and CDR2 are SGDLS and YYNGEE. This CDR3 comprises 16 residues. CDR3 sequence reads: CASSEGLATYQETQYF. CDR3 DNA sequence: TGTGCCAGCAGCGAGGGACTAGCGACATACCAAGAGACCCAGTACTTC.

The rearrangement joins TRBV9 to TRBJ1-1; D not resolved. CDR1 and CDR2 (germline): SGDLS, YYNGEE. The CDR3 runs to 14 residues. V shed 4 bases and J shed 7 bases, with 17 bases lying between them. CDR3 sequence: CASSPNQRPREAFF. CDR3 nucleotides: TGTGCCAGCAGCCCAAATCAGCGCCCTCGTGAAGCTTTCTTT.

V and J are TRBV5-6 and TRBJ1-5; D is unresolved. The CDR3 has 13 residues. Per the germline V gene, CDR1 is SGHDT and CDR2 is YYEEEE. The germline V and J ends were trimmed by 3 bases and 5 bases, with 9 bases remaining between them. CDR3 sequence (DNA): TGTGCCAGCAGCTCGCGGGCTGATCAGCCCCAGCATTTT. Translation: CASSSRADQPQHF.

The chain couples TRBV27 to TRBJ2-6, with D unclear. The V gene's germline CDR1 is MNHEY and CDR2 SMNVEV (reference sequence). The CDR3 runs 14 residues. V lost 2 bases and J 0 bases, leaving 2 bases between the germline ends. The CDR3 is CASSLLSGANVLTF. DNA of the CDR3: TGTGCCAGCAGTTTACTCTCTGGGGCCAACGTCCTGACTTTC.

This chain joins TRBV4-2 and TRBJ2-7, with 7 bases fitting TRBD2. V was pared by 4 bases and J by 7 bases, with 10 bases of the junction left unmatched. The germline V gene has CDR1 LGHNA and CDR2 YNFKEQ. This CDR3 spans 14 amino acids. The CDR3 region has the DNA TGTGCCAGCAGCCCCGAGGGAGGGGTACGGGAGCAGTACTTC. It translates to CASSPEGGVREQYF.

The chain is built from TRBV25-1 and TRBJ1-2; D unclear. The V gene's germline CDR1 is MGHDK and CDR2 SYGVNS. The V gene lost 2 bases and the J gene lost 4 bases, with 14 bases spanning the gap. The CDR3 consists of 15 residues. CDR3 sequence reads: CASSEGGGSVYGYTF. CDR3 DNA sequence: TGTGCCAGCAGTGAAGGAGGAGGGTCTGTCTATGGCTACACCTTC.

The V call is TRBV4-3, the J call TRBJ1-6; a possible D gene is TRBD1 (5 bases). In germline, CDR1 is LGHNA, CDR2 YSLEER. Deletions cut 0 bases from V and 1 base from J, with 10 bases between. The CDR3 consists of 17 residues. The CDR3 sequence is CASSQDQGRSYNSPLHF. The CDR3 nucleotides are TGCGCCAGCAGCCAAGATCAGGGTCGATCCTATAATTCACCCCTCCACTTT.

V is TRBV19 and J is TRBJ1-1; 12 bases are shared with TRBD1. The CDR3 runs 16 residues. Germline loops: CDR1 LNHDA, CDR2 SQIVND (reference sequence). The V segment lost 9 bases and the J segment 0 bases; nucleotides outside the gene matches: 8. This CDR3 is CASRDRGPRMNTEAFF. As DNA, the CDR3 is TGTGCCAGCAGGGACAGGGGGCCTAGGATGAACACTGAAGCTTTCTTT.

V usage is TRBV5-4 and J usage is TRBJ1-1; 7 bases match TRBD1. Germline CDR1 and CDR2: SGHNT and YYREEE (reference sequence). Trimming took 0 bases from V and 2 from J; bases not matched to a gene: 4. The CDR3 spans 15 residues. DNA of the CDR3: TGTGCCAGCAGCTTGGCTACAGGGGTAAACACTGAAGCTTTCTTT. Translating it yields CASSLATGVNTEAFF. Using reference TRBV5-4 and TRBJ1-1 for the parts outside the CDR3, the full variable domain is ETGVTQSPTHLIKTRGQQVTLRCSSQSGHNTVSWYQQALGQGPQFIFQYYREEENGRGNFPPRFSGLQFPNYSSELNVNALELDDSALYLCASSLATGVNTEAFFGQGTRLTVV.

The chain employs TRBV2 and TRBJ2-1, with D possibly matching TRBD2 (6 bases). This CDR3 contains 15 residues. CDR1 and CDR2 from the germline V gene are SNHLY and FYNNEI. V was pared by 3 bases and J by 2 bases, with 11 bases between. The CDR3 coding sequence is TGTGCCAGCAGTGAGGGCGGAGGGACCTACAATGAGCAGTTCTTC. It codes for CASSEGGGTYNEQFF. Variable domain in full (rest from reference TRBV2 and TRBJ2-1): EPEVTQTPSHQVTQMGQEVILRCVPISNHLYFYWYRQILGQKVEFLVSFYNNEISEKSEIFDDQFSVERPDGSNFTLKIRSTKLEDSAMYFCASSEGGGTYNEQFFGPGTRLTVL.

About this clone: Its ends do not fully match the called genes, so a read error is possible. This rearrangement joins TRBV4-1 to TRBJ1-2, with TRBD1 as a possible D gene (6 bases). Germline V gives CDR1 MGHRA, CDR2 YSYEKL. The CDR3 consists of 14 residues. The CDR3: CASSRQVLTYGCTF. DNA of the CDR3: TGCGCCAGCAGTAGACAGGTTCTAACCTATGGCTGCACCTTC.

This rearrangement joins TRBV13 to TRBJ1-1, with D perhaps TRBD1 (6 bases). Germline V gene lookup returns CDR1 PRHDT and CDR2 FYEKMQ (reference sequence). This CDR3 comprises 14 residues. V was pared by 5 bases and J by 2 bases, with 12 bases between. CDR3 residues: CASSPGTFNTEAFF. CDR3 coding DNA: TGTGCCAGCAGCCCTGGGACATTTAACACTGAAGCTTTCTTT.

The DNA for the CDR3 is TGTGCCAGCACAGGGGTTGGCTCTGAAGCTTTCTTT. Translating it yields CASTGVGSEAFF. This sequence joins TRBV7-9 and TRBJ1-1, with D perhaps matching TRBD1 (6 bases). Per germline, CDR1 SEHNR and CDR2 FQNEAQ (reference sequence). The CDR3 runs 12 residues. Trimming stripped 7 bases from V and 6 bases from J, with 12 bases between. Variable domain in full (rest from reference TRBV7-9 and TRBJ1-1): DTGVSQNPRHKITKRGQNVTFRCDPISEHNRLYWYRQTLGQGPEFLTYFQNEAQLEKSRLLSDRFSAERPKGSFSTLEIQRTEQGDSAMYLCASTGVGSEAFFGQGTRLTVV.